The rows below give T cell receptor beta chains drawn from one sample of a study of CD8+ T cells in alopecia areata. TCRdb's copy holds only in-frame clones and misses some; the assay was immunoSEQ multiplex PCR. The table records 170,000 or so clones, about 60% of them present only once. This sample comprised CD8+ T cells sorted from blood, obtained at week 24, from a patient treated with tofacitinib. Receptors were obtained from a human donor with alopecia areata. CDR3s include the opening cysteine and the closing phenylalanine or tryptophan. D genes are given only for firm matches. Clone size is given for some rows only: seen once, a few or many times, or a class if the clone is expanded.

few	-	TRBV13	TRBJ1-5	CASSLGRQPQHF	TGTGCCAGCAGCTTAGGTCGTCAGCCCCAGCATTTT
medium-sized	-	TRBV11-3	TRBJ1-1	CASAPGGRDTEAFF	TGTGCCAGCGCCCCGGGGGGGCGCGACACTGAAGCTTTCTTT
few	-	TRBV21-1	TRBJ1-1	CASSHMRRQGFF	TGTGCCAGCAGTCACATGCGGCGGCAGGGTTTTTTT
-	-	TRBV30	TRBJ2-7	CAWSAGAEQYF	TGTGCCTGGAGCGCCGGGGCCGAGCAGTACTTC
-	-	TRBV15	TRBJ1-1	CATSAGYSRDNTEAFF	TGTGCCACCAGCGCCGGGTATTCCCGGGACAACACTGAAGCTTTCTTT
once	-	TRBV6-1	TRBJ1-4	CASTLTGTREKLFF	TGTGCCAGCACCTTAACCGGGACAAGGGAAAAACTGTTTTTT
few	-	TRBV6-5	TRBJ1-1	CASSYAGTEAFF	TGTGCCAGCAGTTACGCGGGCACTGAAGCTTTCTTT
-	-	TRBV27	TRBJ1-2	CASRRTTELYGYTF	TGTGCCAGCAGAAGAACGACAGAACTCTATGGCTACACCTTC
-	-	TRBV13	TRBJ1-5	CASSLGNQPQHF	TGTGCCAGCAGCTTAGGCAATCAGCCCCAGCATTTT
few	-	TRBV15	TRBJ2-1	CATSRTGVSGGDEQFF	TGTGCCACCAGCAGGACAGGGGTATCCGGGGGGGATGAGCAGTTCTTC
-	-	TRBV29-1	TRBJ1-2	CSVPRETNYGYTF	TGCAGCGTTCCCCGGGAAACTAACTATGGCTACACCTTC
-	TRBD1	TRBV27	TRBJ2-5	CASSRQGGGETQYF	TGTGCCAGCAGCCGACAGGGTGGGGGAGAGACCCAGTACTTC
-	-	TRBV7-9	TRBJ2-1	CASSLAGTYNEQFF	TGTGCCAGCAGCTTAGCGGGTACCTACAATGAGCAGTTCTTC
few	-	TRBV7-9	TRBJ2-5	CASSPRTKETQYF	TGTGCCAGCAGCCCACGCACAAAAGAGACCCAGTACTTC
-	-	TRBV11-2	TRBJ2-5	CASSLVQGMAETQYF	TGTGCCAGCAGCTTAGTTCAGGGAATGGCGGAGACCCAGTACTTC
-	-	TRBV5-5	TRBJ1-2	CASSLGLGRGPFGYTF	TGTGCCAGCAGTTTGGGGCTCGGCAGGGGACCTTTTGGCTACACCTTC
-	TRBD2	TRBV7-9	TRBJ2-4	CASSPPSGGDKNIQYF	TGTGCCAGCAGCCCCCCCTCGGGAGGGGATAAAAACATTCAGTACTTC
few	-	TRBV29-1	TRBJ1-1	CSASSGIEAFF	TGCAGCGCCTCTTCCGGGATCGAAGCTTTCTTT
-	TRBD1	TRBV14	TRBJ2-1	CASSYRGVSYNEQFF	TGTGCCAGCAGCTACAGGGGGGTCTCCTACAATGAGCAGTTCTTC
-	TRBD1	TRBV7-6	TRBJ2-7	CASSLTGGWDEQYF	TGTGCCAGCAGCTTGACAGGGGGTTGGGACGAGCAGTACTTC